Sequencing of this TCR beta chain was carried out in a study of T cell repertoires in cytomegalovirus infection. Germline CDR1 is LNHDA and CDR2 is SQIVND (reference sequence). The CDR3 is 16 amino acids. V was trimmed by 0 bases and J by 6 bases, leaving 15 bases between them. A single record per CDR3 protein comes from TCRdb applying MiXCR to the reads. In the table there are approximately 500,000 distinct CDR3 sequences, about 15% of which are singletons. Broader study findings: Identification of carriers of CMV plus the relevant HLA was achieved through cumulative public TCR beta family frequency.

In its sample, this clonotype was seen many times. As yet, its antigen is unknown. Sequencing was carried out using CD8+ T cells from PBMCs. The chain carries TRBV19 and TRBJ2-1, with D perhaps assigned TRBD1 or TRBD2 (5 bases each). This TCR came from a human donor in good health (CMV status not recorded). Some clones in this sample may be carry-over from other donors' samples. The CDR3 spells CASSIDSEGITNEQFF. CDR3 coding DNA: TGTGCCAGTAGTATAGACAGCGAGGGGATAACCAATGAGCAGTTCTTC.